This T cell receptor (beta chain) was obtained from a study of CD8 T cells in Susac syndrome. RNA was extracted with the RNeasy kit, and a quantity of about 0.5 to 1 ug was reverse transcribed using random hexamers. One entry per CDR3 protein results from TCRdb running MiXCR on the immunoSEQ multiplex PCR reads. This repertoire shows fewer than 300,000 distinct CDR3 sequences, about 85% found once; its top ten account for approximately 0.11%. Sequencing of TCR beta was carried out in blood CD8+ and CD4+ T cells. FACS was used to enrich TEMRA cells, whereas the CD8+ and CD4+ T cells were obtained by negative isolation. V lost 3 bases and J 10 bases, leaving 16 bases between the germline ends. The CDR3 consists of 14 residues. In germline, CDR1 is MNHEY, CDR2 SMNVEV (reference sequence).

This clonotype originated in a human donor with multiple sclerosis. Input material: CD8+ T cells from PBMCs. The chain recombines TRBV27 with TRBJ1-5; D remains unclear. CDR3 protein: CASSFGPRAGPQHF. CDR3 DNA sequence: TGTGCCAGCAGTTTCGGTCCGCGGGCGGGACCCCAGCATTTT.